The T cell receptor beta chain described here comes from a study of beta chain features in type 1 diabetes. General study points: Naive, central memory and regulatory TCRB repertoires appeared more similar among patients than healthy donors.

Naive, central memory, regulatory and stem cell-like memory cells within the CD4+ compartment were sorted using CD45RO/CCR7/CD25/CD127/CD95/CD27. The whole isolated RNA underwent reverse transcription, so sequencing captured expressed TCRB transcripts. The assay was immunoSEQ multiplex PCR, and TCRdb's table has in-frame clones only and misses some. The data show about 930,000 clones, roughly a sixth seen once. Germline V lookup: CDR1 LGHNA, CDR2 YNFKEQ. This CDR3 has 15 residues. V was cut by 4 bases and J by 4 bases, with 16 bases left in between. On this clone itself: Its antigen is unknown.

The chain joins TRBV4-2 to TRBJ1-1; D uncertain. This TCR derives from a woman under 30 in good health. Sequencing input: naive CD4+ T cells from blood. The CDR3, as DNA: TGTGCCAGCAGCCCCGGTTTAACAGTGAGCACTGAAGCTTTCTTT. Its protein product is CASSPGLTVSTEAFF.